These 9 T cell receptor beta chains came from one sample sequenced in a study of read filtering for tumor transcriptome and immune sequencing. From approximately 430 ng of RNA, a library with molecular barcoded alpha/delta and beta/gamma adaptors was made. Via MiXCR, TCRdb re-called the reads, giving one row per CDR3 protein. Among 75,000 to 95,000 distinct CDR3 sequences listed, roughly 21% were seen once. Material for sequencing was a population of CD138-negative cells sorted from bone marrow. The source of these receptors is a donor at least 40 years old with multiple myeloma.

This clonotype was picked up a small number of times. The V call is TRBV6-1, the J call TRBJ2-5; 11 bases agree with TRBD2. The J segment lost 6 bases and the V segment lost 8 bases, leaving 8 bases of the junction unmatched. CDR1 and CDR2 from the germline V gene are MNHNS and SASEGT. This CDR3 contains 14 residues. CDR3 sequence (DNA): TGTGCCAGCTCACTTAGCGGGGGGGCTAAGACCCAGTACTTC. This encodes CASSLSGGAKTQYF.

Turning to this clonotype: This is likely an artifact of a read error, given a far larger clone one base away. V and J are TRBV6-2 or TRBV6-3 and TRBJ2-1, with a weak D call TRBD2 (6 bases). The CDR3 contains 19 residues. The germline V gene has CDR1 MNHEY and CDR2 SVGEGT. V dropped 0 bases and J dropped 0 bases, with 18 bases sitting between them. The CDR3 region is CASSYSGTGLFSSYNEQFF. The CDR3 coding sequence is TGTGCCAGCAGTTACTCGGGGACGGGACTGTTCAGCTCCTACAATGAGCAGTTCTTC.

This clonotype was seen at least ten times. The V and J genes are TRBV20-1 and TRBJ2-7; D is perhaps TRBD1 or TRBD2 (5 bases each). CDR1 and CDR2 from the germline V gene are DFQATT and SNEGSKA (reference sequence). Trimming stripped 0 bases from V and 0 bases from J, with 15 bases between. The CDR3 covers 16 residues. The CDR3 sequence: CSARDSEGYISYEQYF. The CDR3, as DNA: TGCAGTGCTAGAGACTCAGAGGGGTATATCTCCTACGAGCAGTACTTC.

This clonotype was counted many times. The chain is built from TRBV18 and TRBJ1-5; possible D gene TRBD1, 6 bases. The CDR3 sequence is 15 residues long. Trimming stripped 2 bases from V and 0 bases from J, with 8 bases between. Germline CDR1 reads KGHSH; CDR2 reads LQKENI. CDR3 coding DNA: TGTGCCAGCTCACCAGGGGGCAATAGCAATCAGCCCCAGCATTTT. Protein sequence: CASSPGGNSNQPQHF.

The V and J genes are TRBV27 and TRBJ2-3, with D unclear. With 5 bases removed from V and 3 bases from J, the gap between germline ends came to 24 bases. Germline values: CDR1 MNHEY, CDR2 SMNVEV (reference sequence). The CDR3 length is 18 residues. The CDR3, as DNA: TGTGCCAGCAGTACCCGACATGGAATGATAACACCTACAGATACGCAGTATTTT. Translated: CASSTRHGMITPTDTQYF.

This clonotype came up once. This may be a read error: a much more frequent sequence differs by one nucleotide. The J gene is TRBJ1-1, the V gene TRBV29-1; TRBD1 is a possible D gene (5 bases). From germline, CDR1 is SQVTM and CDR2 ANQGSEA. The CDR3 is 13 amino acids. The germline V and J ends were trimmed by 5 bases and 5 bases, with 15 bases remaining between them. CDR3 DNA sequence: TGCAGCGTTTCGACAGAGGAAGCGACTGAAGCTTTCTTT. Protein sequence: CSVSTEEATEAFF.

The rearrangement uses TRBV7-2 and TRBJ2-7; D gene unclear. Looked up from germline, CDR1 is SGHTA and CDR2 is FQGNSA. V was shortened by 2 bases and J by 6 bases, with 8 bases between the two germline ends. CDR3 size: 12 residues. CDR3 loop: CASSLSLVEQYF. CDR3 coding DNA: TGTGCCAGCAGCTTAAGTCTCGTCGAGCAGTACTTC.

Many counts were recorded for this clonotype. The V gene is TRBV5-6, the J gene TRBJ1-1; D uncertain. Trimming removed 2 bases at V and 1 base at J, with 6 bases between. The germline V gene encodes CDR1 SGHDT and CDR2 YYEEEE. The CDR3 length is 13 residues. As DNA, the CDR3 is TGTGCCAGCAGCTTCCCCACGAACACTGAAGCTTTCTTT. Protein: CASSFPTNTEAFF.

This clonotype was found many times. CDR3 nucleotide sequence: TGTGCCAGCAGTTTAACAGTGCGGGAGCAGTACTTC. Encoded protein: CASSLTVREQYF. This sequence joins TRBV28 and TRBJ2-7; no clear D. Per the germline V gene, CDR1 is MDHEN and CDR2 is SYDVKM. CDR3 length: 12 amino acids. V was trimmed by 2 bases and J by 7 bases, leaving 9 bases between them.